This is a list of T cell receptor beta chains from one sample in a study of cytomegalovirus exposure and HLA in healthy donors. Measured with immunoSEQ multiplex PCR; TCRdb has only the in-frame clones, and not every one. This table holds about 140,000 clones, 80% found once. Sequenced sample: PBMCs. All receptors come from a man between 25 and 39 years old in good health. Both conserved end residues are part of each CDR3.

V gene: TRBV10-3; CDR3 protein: CANSPGEAGSYNEQFF
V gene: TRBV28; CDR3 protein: CASTSGGLTDTQYF
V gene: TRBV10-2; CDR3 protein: CASSEYRSYNEQFF
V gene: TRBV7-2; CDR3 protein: CASSLSLMATGELFF
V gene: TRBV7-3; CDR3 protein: CASSWDSLETQYF
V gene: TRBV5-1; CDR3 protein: CASSAMTDRYNSPLHF
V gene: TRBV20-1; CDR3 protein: CRIAGTDTQYF
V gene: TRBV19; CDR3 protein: CASSMVAGPGEQYF
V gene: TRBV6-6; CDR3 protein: CASSWLGQGDGYTF
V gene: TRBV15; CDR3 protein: CATSRDSPETQYF
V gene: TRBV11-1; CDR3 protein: CASSLAVGSSYEQYF
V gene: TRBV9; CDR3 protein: CASSTHRRTRHDEQYF
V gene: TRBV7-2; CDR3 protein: CASSPRTGDTGELFF
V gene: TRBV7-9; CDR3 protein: CASSLAWTSGSGSTDTQYF
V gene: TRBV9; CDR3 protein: CASSVAVGDISTDTQYF
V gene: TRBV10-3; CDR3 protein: CAISHGQQETQYF
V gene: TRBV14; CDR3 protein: CASSQTITKLFF
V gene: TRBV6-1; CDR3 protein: CASSESGTGSTDTQYF
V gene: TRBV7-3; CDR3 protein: CASSSRGGTNTEAFF
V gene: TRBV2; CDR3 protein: CASSKDRGRNYGYTF
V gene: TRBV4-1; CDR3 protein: CASSQDVEKLFF
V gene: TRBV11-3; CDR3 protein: CASSPRLAGEFSADTQYF
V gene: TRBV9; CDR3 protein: CASSVDGSGSPNTGELFF
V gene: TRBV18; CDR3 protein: CASSPDRVVSYEQYF
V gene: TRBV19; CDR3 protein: CASSMGRNENSPLHF
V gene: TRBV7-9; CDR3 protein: CASSSLNRSNTEAFF
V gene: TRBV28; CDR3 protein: CASMGTSGLDTQYF
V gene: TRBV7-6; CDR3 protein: CASSPSQGSAAEQYF
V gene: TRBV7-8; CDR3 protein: CARSHRDRGFQPQHF
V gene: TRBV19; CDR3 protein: CASSITGGNTEAFF
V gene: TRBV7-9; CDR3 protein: CSSSLAFGTRYGANVLTF
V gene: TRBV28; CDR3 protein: CASSLSLNEQFF
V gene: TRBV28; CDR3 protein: CASSSPFGGYTF
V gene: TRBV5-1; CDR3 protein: CASSLVPGREGNEQFF
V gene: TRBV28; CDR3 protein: CVSSLGTNTEAFF
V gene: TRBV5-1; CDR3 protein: CASSLLAGGIKETQYF
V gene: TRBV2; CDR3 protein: CASRRLTSYNEQFF
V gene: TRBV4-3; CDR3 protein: CASSRWTSGPSASGANVLTF
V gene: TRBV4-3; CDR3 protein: CASSRTEWANYGYTF
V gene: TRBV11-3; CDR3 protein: CASSLELAAYTGELFF
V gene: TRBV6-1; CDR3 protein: CASSETSTGSSEQFF
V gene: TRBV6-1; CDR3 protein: CASRLGGRQPQHF
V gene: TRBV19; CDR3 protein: CASSIASVRSYEQYF
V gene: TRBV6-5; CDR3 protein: CASSYSNRHNTEAFF
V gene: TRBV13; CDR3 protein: CASSPPPRDTQYF
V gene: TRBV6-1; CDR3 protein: CASSEFPSDSATPLIF
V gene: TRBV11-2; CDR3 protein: CASRRTASSTDTQYF
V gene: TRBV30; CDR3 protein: CAGQVLGKLFF